A selection of T cell receptor beta chains follows, all from one sample in a study of HIV-infected patients and healthy controls. TCRdb passed the 5' RACE reads through MiXCR, listing each CDR3 protein once. The sample lists 13,000 or so distinct CDR3 sequences; roughly 9.9% were seen once. Specimen: blood. These receptors all come from an adult in good health. CDR3s include the opening cysteine and the closing phenylalanine or tryptophan. A D gene is named only where the DNA matches it firmly. Part of the rows lack a size; the others show once, few, many or a class for expanded clones.

>TRBV2|TRBJ2-7|medium-sized|.
CASSEKVAVEQYF
TGTGCCAGCAGCGAGAAGGTCGCAGTCGAGCAGTACTTC
>TRBV29-1|TRBJ2-1|many|.
CSVGTGTDAYNEQFF
TGCAGCGTTGGAACCGGGACGGACGCCTACAATGAGCAGTTCTTC
>TRBV7-9|TRBJ2-7|few|.
CASSLPEVSLGQYF
TGTGCCAGCAGCTTACCTGAAGTTTCCCTGGGGCAGTACTTC
>TRBV27|TRBJ1-6|medium-sized|.
CASSLAGTYNSPLHF
TGTGCCAGCAGTTTAGCAGGCACCTATAATTCACCCCTCCACTTT
>TRBV7-9|TRBJ1-6|many|.
CASSAGGEGDRSPLHF
TGTGCCAGCAGCGCGGGGGGCGAGGGGGATAGGTCACCCCTCCACTTT
>TRBV11-3|TRBJ2-4|medium-sized|.
CASSINRGVAKNIQYF
TGTGCCAGCAGCATCAATCGAGGAGTAGCCAAAAACATTCAGTACTTC
>TRBV15|TRBJ1-5|.|.
CATSRGGTGSNQPHHF
TGTGCCACCAGCAGAGGCGGGACGGGGAGCAATCAGCCCCATCATTTT
>TRBV5-4|TRBJ2-7|.|.
CASSLAGDTLSYEQYF
TGTGCCAGCAGCTTGGCCGGAGATACACTATCCTACGAGCAGTACTTC
>TRBV30|TRBJ2-2|.|.
CAWSRGGEGELFF
TGTGCCTGGAGTCGGGGAGGAGAAGGGGAGCTGTTTTTT
>TRBV20-1|TRBJ1-4|.|.
CSASDRGNGEKLFF
TGCAGTGCTTCCGATAGGGGGAACGGGGAAAAACTGTTTTTT